The sequence of this TCR beta chain was determined in a study of brain T cells in children with intractable seizures. Surgery cases with the highest brain T cell transcript signatures were chosen for sequencing. Germline V CDR1 and CDR2: MNHEY, SMNVEV (reference sequence). CDR3 length equals 14 residues. Trimming cost V 3 bases and J 7 bases, with 13 bases left between them. With regard to this clone: Antigen unknown.

General study points: Pre- and post-surgery blood differed in depth, so pre-surgery absences may be undersampling. Only CDR3 sequence similarity suggested viral specificity, without known HCMV serostatus.

The data were produced by immunoSEQ multiplex PCR, yet TCRdb's version contains in-frame clones alone and is incomplete. This table has approximately 110,000 clones, 94% appearing once. The starting material was peripheral blood, obtained at surgery. This receptor was identified in a boy under three years old with hemimegalencephaly and intractable seizures. V gene TRBV27 combines with J gene TRBJ1-5; possibly TRBD1 for D (6 bases). The DNA for the CDR3 is TGTGCCAGCAGTTTCAGGGGTATTGGCCAGCCCCAGCATTTT. Translating gives CASSFRGIGQPQHF.